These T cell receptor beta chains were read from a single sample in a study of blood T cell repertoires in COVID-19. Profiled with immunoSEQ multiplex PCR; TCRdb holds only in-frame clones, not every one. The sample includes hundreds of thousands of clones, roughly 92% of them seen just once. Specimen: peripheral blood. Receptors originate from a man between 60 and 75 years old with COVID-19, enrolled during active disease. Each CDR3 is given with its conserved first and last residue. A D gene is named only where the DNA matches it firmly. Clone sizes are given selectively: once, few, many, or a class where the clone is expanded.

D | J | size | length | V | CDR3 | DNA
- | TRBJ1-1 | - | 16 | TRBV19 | CASSIAGRLRNTEAFF | TGTGCCAGTAGTATAGCGGGGAGGCTGAGGAACACTGAAGCTTTCTTT
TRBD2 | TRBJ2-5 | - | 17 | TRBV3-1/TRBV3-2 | CASSQDKLTSSKETQYF | TGTGCCAGCAGCCAAGATAAATTGACTAGCTCGAAAGAGACCCAGTACTTC
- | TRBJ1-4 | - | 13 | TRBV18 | CASSRESSEKLFF | TGTGCCAGCTCCCGGGAGTCGAGCGAAAAACTGTTTTTT
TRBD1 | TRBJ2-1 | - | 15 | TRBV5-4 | CASSLDRASYNEQFF | TGTGCCAGCAGCCTGGACAGGGCCTCCTACAATGAGCAGTTCTTC
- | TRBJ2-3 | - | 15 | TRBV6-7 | CASSYQGGLTDTQYF | TGTGCCAGCAGTTACCAGGGGGGACTCACAGATACGCAGTATTTT
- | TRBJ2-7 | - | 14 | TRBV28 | CASSSNYLTYEQYF | TGTGCCAGCAGTTCCAACTACCTAACGTACGAGCAGTACTTC
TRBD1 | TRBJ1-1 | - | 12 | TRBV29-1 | CSVAFVTGDLYF | TGCAGCGTTGCCTTTGTAACAGGGGACCTGTACTTT
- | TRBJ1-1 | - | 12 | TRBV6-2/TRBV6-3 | CASSQRKSEAFF | TGTGCCAGCAGTCAGCGTAAGTCTGAAGCTTTCTTT
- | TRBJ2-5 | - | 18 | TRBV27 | CASSPLTLDSLEWGTQYF | TGTGCCAGCAGTCCTCTGACCCTTGACAGCCTGGAGTGGGGGACCCAGTACTTC
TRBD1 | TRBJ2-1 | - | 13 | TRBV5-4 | CASSLAGQAKQFF | TGTGCCAGCAGCTTGGCGGGACAGGCAAAACAGTTCTTC
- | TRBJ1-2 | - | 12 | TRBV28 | CASHPGDYGYTF | TGTGCCAGCCATCCAGGGGACTATGGCTACACCTTC
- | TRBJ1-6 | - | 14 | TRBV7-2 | CASSLGQPNSPLHF | TGTGCCAGCAGCTTAGGACAGCCTAATTCACCCCTCCACTTT
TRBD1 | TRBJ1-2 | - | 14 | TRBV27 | CASTAGTGEHGYTF | TGTGCCAGCACCGCCGGGACAGGGGAACATGGCTACACCTTC
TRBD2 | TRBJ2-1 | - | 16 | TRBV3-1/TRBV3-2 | CASSQTGTRVWDEQFF | TGTGCCAGCAGCCAAACCGGGACTAGAGTCTGGGATGAGCAGTTCTTC
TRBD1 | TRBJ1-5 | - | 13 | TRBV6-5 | CASSFGQDQPQHF | TGTGCCAGCAGTTTCGGACAGGATCAGCCCCAGCATTTT
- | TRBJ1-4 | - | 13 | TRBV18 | CASSPGLYEKLFF | TGTGCCAGCTCACCGGGACTCTACGAAAAACTGTTTTTT
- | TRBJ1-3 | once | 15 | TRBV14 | CASSQNRASGNTIYF | TGTGCCAGCAGCCAAAACAGGGCATCTGGAAACACCATATATTTT
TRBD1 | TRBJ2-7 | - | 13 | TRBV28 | CATKKKGAREQYF | TGTGCCACAAAAAAGAAGGGGGCTCGCGAGCAGTACTTC
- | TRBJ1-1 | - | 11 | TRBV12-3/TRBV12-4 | CASSLTDSPFF | TGTGCCAGCAGTTTGACCGACAGCCCTTTCTTT
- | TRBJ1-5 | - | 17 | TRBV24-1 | CATSDFGAGVVRQPQHF | TGTGCCACCAGTGATTTTGGGGCAGGGGTGGTTAGACAGCCCCAGCATTTT
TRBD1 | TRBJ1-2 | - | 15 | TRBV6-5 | CASSRQGMAVYGYTF | TGTGCCAGCAGTCGACAGGGGATGGCAGTCTATGGCTACACCTTC
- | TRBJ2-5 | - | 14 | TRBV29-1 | CSVGQILMMETQYF | TGCAGCGTCGGACAAATACTTATGATGGAGACCCAGTACTTC
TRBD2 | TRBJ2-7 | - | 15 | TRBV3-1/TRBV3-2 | CASSPRTSGGYEQYF | TGTGCCAGCAGCCCTCGGACTAGCGGGGGTTACGAGCAGTACTTC
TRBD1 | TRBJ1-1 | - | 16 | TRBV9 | CASSARDRVLNTEAFF | TGTGCCAGCAGCGCACGAGACAGGGTGTTGAACACTGAAGCTTTCTTT
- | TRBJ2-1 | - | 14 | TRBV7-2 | CASSSDRVYAEQFF | TGTGCCAGCAGTTCTGACCGGGTATATGCTGAGCAGTTCTTC
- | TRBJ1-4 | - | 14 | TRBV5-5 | CASSLGAVNEKLFF | TGTGCCAGCAGCTTAGGGGCGGTTAATGAAAAACTGTTTTTT
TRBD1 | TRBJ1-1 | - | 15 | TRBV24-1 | CATSDSTGGNTEAFF | TGTGCCACCAGTGATAGTACAGGGGGGAACACTGAAGCTTTCTTT
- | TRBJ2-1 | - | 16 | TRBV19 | CASSTVGGSSYNEQFF | TGTGCCAGTAGTACGGTCGGGGGAAGCTCCTACAATGAGCAGTTCTTC
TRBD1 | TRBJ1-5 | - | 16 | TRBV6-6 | CASSRLGQGGNQPQHF | TGTGCCAGCAGTCGGCTCGGACAGGGAGGCAATCAGCCCCAGCATTTT